The rows below give T cell receptor beta chains drawn from one sample of a study of CD8+ T cells in alopecia areata. Produced via immunoSEQ multiplex PCR; TCRdb's table is partial and in-frame only. The data show around 16,000 clones, 50% to 75% seen once. Material for sequencing was skin. These TCRs come from a human donor with alopecia areata. The CDR3 runs from the conserved cysteine through the conserved F or W. The D gene is left open where the match is weak. Clone size, where shown, is once, few, many, or a class for clones that have expanded.

CDR3aa,CDR3nt,v_gene,abundance,d_gene,j_gene
CASSQSGTAYNEQFF,TGCGCCAGCAGCCAATCAGGGACAGCTTACAATGAGCAGTTCTTC,TRBV4-1,-,TRBD1,TRBJ2-1
CASSYPGQGEYF,TGTGCCAGCAGTTACCCGGGACAGGGGGAGTACTTC,TRBV6-9,-,TRBD1,TRBJ2-7
CAWSRTSRTSYEQYF,TGTGCCTGGAGCCGGACTAGCCGCACTTCCTACGAGCAGTACTTC,TRBV30,-,TRBD2,TRBJ2-7
CASSWGVRNEQYF,TGTGCCAGCAGCTGGGGGGTGAGGAACGAGCAGTACTTC,TRBV7-6,-,-,TRBJ2-7
CASSLDRDRNSYEQYF,TGTGCCAGCAGTTTGGACCGGGACAGGAACTCCTACGAGCAGTACTTC,TRBV2,-,TRBD1,TRBJ2-7
CASSPYTRDRNTGELFF,TGTGCCAGTAGTCCCTACACCCGGGACAGGAACACCGGGGAGCTGTTTTTT,TRBV19,few,TRBD1,TRBJ2-2
CASSFLAGETDTQYF,TGTGCCAGCAGCTTTTTAGCGGGAGAGACAGATACGCAGTATTTT,TRBV11-2,-,TRBD2,TRBJ2-3
CASSSQGGLARNEQFF,TGTGCCAGCAGCTCACAAGGGGGACTAGCCCGCAATGAGCAGTTCTTC,TRBV7-3,-,TRBD2,TRBJ2-1
CASSETGVGYGYTF,TGTGCCAGCAGCGAAACAGGGGTTGGCTATGGCTACACCTTC,TRBV6-1,-,TRBD1,TRBJ1-2
CASSLRDVAYNEQFF,TGTGCCAGCAGCCTCCGGGACGTAGCCTACAATGAGCAGTTCTTC,TRBV7-9,-,-,TRBJ2-1
CASSRTSVDEQFF,TGTGCCAGCTCCAGGACTAGCGTCGATGAGCAGTTCTTC,TRBV25-1,few,TRBD2,TRBJ2-1